Here is one T cell receptor (beta chain) with its context. Germline V lookup: CDR1 SGDLS, CDR2 YYNGEE. The CDR3 has 22 amino acids. V was clipped by 2 bases and J by 8 bases; unmatched bases: 28. The entry originates in a study of T cell changes during pregnancy in multiple sclerosis. The data were produced by immunoSEQ multiplex PCR, yet TCRdb's version contains in-frame clones alone and is incomplete. The data show around 95,000 clones, 85% to 95% seen once. The receptor's source is a female donor in good health, enrolled as a control in a pregnancy study. The rearrangement uses TRBV9 and TRBJ2-3; 11 bases match TRBD2. Specimen: peripheral blood, collected after pregnancy. The CDR3 is CASSVGTSGFGRQTYGFLTQYF. Written as DNA, the CDR3 is TGTGCCAGCAGCGTTGGGACTAGCGGTTTTGGCAGACAAACCTACGGATTTCTTACGCAGTATTTT.